This T cell receptor beta chain is from a study of T cells in Graves' hyperthyroidism and ophthalmopathy. Study-level findings and limits: Researchers report that a 13 V-J model separated ophthalmopathy from stable hyperthyroidism.

The sample holds many counts of this clonotype. Its antigen is unknown. Researchers amplified the TCR beta CDR3 regions from RNA transcripts. Researchers ran a first-round RT-PCR on the TCR CDR3 using the HTBI primer set. TCRdb used MiXCR to reprocess the multiplex PCR reads, holding one entry per CDR3 protein. The sample carries fewer than 200,000 distinct CDR3 sequences, around 8.9% recorded once. This CDR3 is built from 18 residues. Germline V gene sequence: CDR1 MNHNS, CDR2 SASEGT. The ends lost 8 bases at V and 4 bases at J; junction bases unmatched: 13. The sequence came from a woman between 18 and 30 years old with Graves' hyperthyroidism that later progressed to Graves' ophthalmopathy. J is TRBJ2-2 and V is TRBV6-1; TRBD2 aligns across 13 bases. Sequences were obtained from blood. The CDR3 sequence is CASGSGTSGERGTGELFF. The CDR3 coding sequence is TGTGCCAGCGGAAGCGGGACTAGCGGGGAAAGGGGCACCGGGGAGCTGTTTTTT.